Sequencing of this TCR beta chain was carried out in a study of control samples from healthy donors and cancer patients. The data were produced by immunoSEQ multiplex PCR, yet TCRdb's version contains in-frame clones alone and is incomplete. This table holds 150,000 to 160,000 clones, roughly 93% found once. The sample taken for sequencing was blood. The sequence was collected from a man aged 50 or older in good health.

CDR3 nucleotide sequence: TGTGCCAGTAGTCTCGCCCACCAAGAGACCCAGTACTTC. The encoded protein is CASSLAHQETQYF. The chain joins TRBV19 to TRBJ2-5, with D hard to call. The CDR3 has 13 residues. V was trimmed by 5 bases and J by 0 bases, leaving 7 bases between them. Germline-derived CDR1 and CDR2 are LNHDA and SQIVND (reference sequence). Drawing the rest from reference TRBV19 and TRBJ2-5, the complete variable domain is DGGITQSPKYLFRKEGQNVTLSCEQNLNHDAMYWYRQDPGQGLRLIYYSQIVNDFQKGDIAEGYSVSREKKESFPLTVTSAQKNPTAFYLCASSLAHQETQYFGPGTRLLVL.